The clone carrying this T cell receptor beta chain was counted ten times or more. The antigen is undetermined. The data derive from a study of T cell repertoires in cytomegalovirus infection. Study at large: Recently identified HLA-C-restricted CMV epitopes were used, and well-studied HLA-B-restricted CMV epitopes were used as well. An indication of both CMV infection and matching HLA type came from public TCR beta signatures. General observations from the study: It was HLA-C-restricted CMV-specific TCR beta clonotypes that dominated the response ex vivo.

This CDR3 is 12 amino acids long. Germline V gives CDR1 SQVTM, CDR2 ANQGSEA. V was clipped by 1 base and J by 2 bases, with 5 bases between them. TCRdb fed the reads into MiXCR, producing one record per CDR3 protein. The sample holds roughly 69,000 distinct CDR3 sequences, about 26% seen once. The chain has TRBV29-1 and TRBJ1-2; D gene uncertain. This specimen consisted of CD8+ T cells from cultured PBMCs, obtained from culture after CMV antigen stimulation. This TCR came from a human donor in good health (CMV status not recorded). Some clones in this sample may be carry-over from other donors' samples. For the CDR3, the DNA is TGCAGCGTTGAAGCGGGGAACTATGGCTACACCTTC. It specifies CSVEAGNYGYTF.